The 21 T cell receptor beta chains listed next were all sequenced from one sample in a study of ipilimumab plus nivolumab after autologous stem cell transplantation. Generated by immunoSEQ multiplex PCR, the TCRdb table keeps only in-frame clones and is missing some. The sample holds some 40,000 clones, almost 95% seen once. The sample was PBMCs, taken in a trial of ipilimumab plus nivolumab as post-transplant consolidation. These receptors were obtained from a male donor with multiple myeloma.

This clone was seen only once. The chain uses TRBV7-9 and TRBJ2-1, with 7 bases aligning to TRBD1. V shed 11 bases, J shed 7 bases, and the junction held 11 bases outside the gene matches. Germline assignment: CDR1 SEHNR and CDR2 FQNEAQ (reference sequence). CDR3 length equals 13 residues. The DNA for the CDR3 is TGTGCCGGAAATGACAGGGCTGAGAATGAGCAGTTCTTC. Its translation is CAGNDRAENEQFF.

This clone was recorded a few times. V is TRBV14 and J is TRBJ2-7; 8 bases line up with TRBD1. Germline V CDR1 and CDR2: SGHDN, FVKESK. V trimming: 0 bases; J trimming: 6 bases; junction bases outside the gene matches: 10. CDR3 size: 16 residues. CDR3 sequence (DNA): TGTGCCAGCAGCCAAGATAGGGGACAGGCCCCCTCCGAGCAGTACTTC. It codes for CASSQDRGQAPSEQYF.

The chain couples TRBV27 to TRBJ2-5, with D perhaps TRBD2 (5 bases). V was pared by 1 base and J by 5 bases, with 14 bases between. The germline V gene has CDR1 MNHEY and CDR2 SMNVEV (reference sequence). This CDR3 region has 15 residues. CDR3 in amino acids: CASSLWSFGEETQYF. In DNA form, the CDR3 reads TGTGCCAGCAGTTTATGGTCCTTCGGGGAGGAGACCCAGTACTTC.

The CDR3 spells CASSISGVNTGELFF. As DNA, the CDR3 is TGTGCCAGCAGCATTAGCGGGGTTAACACCGGGGAGCTGTTTTTT. V and J are TRBV11-3 and TRBJ2-2, with 8 bases identical to TRBD2. The CDR3 consists of 15 residues. Trimming took 5 bases from V and 2 from J; bases not matched to a gene: 4. Germline values: CDR1 SGHNT, CDR2 YENEEA. The full variable domain, completed using reference TRBV11-3 and TRBJ2-2, is EAGVVQSPRYKIIEKKQPVAFWCNPISGHNTLYWYLQNLGQGPELLIRYENEEAVDDSQLPKDRFSAERLKGVDSTLKIQPAELGDSAVYLCASSISGVNTGELFFGEGSRLTVL.

J is TRBJ1-2 and V is TRBV4-3; D might be TRBD1 (6 bases). V lost 3 bases, J lost 8 bases, and 19 bases lay in between. Germline CDR1 LGHNA, CDR2 YSLEER. This CDR3 contains 15 residues. CDR3 in amino acids: CASSQGPGGAGGYTF. The CDR3 DNA reads TGCGCCAGCAGCCAGGGGCCGGGGGGCGCGGGCGGCTACACCTTC.

This CDR3 is CASSLTPGLAGSTGELFF. The CDR3 nucleotides read TGTGCCAGCAGCTTAACTCCGGGACTAGCGGGTTCAACCGGGGAGCTGTTTTTT. The genes are TRBV7-3 and TRBJ2-2; 12 nucleotides align to TRBD2. Germline CDR1 and CDR2: SGHTA and FQGTGA. The CDR3 contains 18 residues. Losses at the gene ends were 0 bases for V and 5 bases for J; bases not matched to a gene: 7.

The chain recombines TRBV29-1 with TRBJ1-1; TRBD1 is a possible D gene (5 bases). The length of the CDR3 is 14 residues. V was clipped by 7 bases and J by 3 bases, with 18 bases between them. Per germline, CDR1 SQVTM and CDR2 ANQGSEA. DNA for the CDR3: TGCAGCGATGGCAGGGAGGAGCGGCACACTGAAGCTTTCTTT. Protein sequence: CSDGREERHTEAFF.

V usage is TRBV28 and J usage is TRBJ1-5; D possibly corresponds to TRBD1 (5 bases). Germline V gene data show CDR1 as MDHEN and CDR2 as SYDVKM. The CDR3 is 14 amino acids. V was shortened by 7 bases and J by 6 bases, with 16 bases between the two germline ends. The CDR3 coding sequence is TGTGCCAGCACACCCCAACCGGGGACTCAGCCCCAGCATTTT. Translation gives CASTPQPGTQPQHF.

This clone has only one observation. The rearrangement links TRBV29-1 to TRBJ2-7, with D uncertain. Germline lookup yields CDR1 SQVTM and CDR2 ANQGSEA. The CDR3 has 11 amino acids. The germline V and J ends were trimmed by 5 bases and 4 bases, with 9 bases remaining between them. The DNA for the CDR3 is TGCAGCGTTCTGCACTCATACGAGCAGTACTTC. Its translation is CSVLHSYEQYF.

The rearrangement joins TRBV7-3 to TRBJ2-5; D may be TRBD1 (6 bases). The CDR3 is 13 residues long. V gave up 2 bases and J gave up 4 bases, with 8 bases separating them. CDR1 SGHTA and CDR2 FQGTGA come from the germline V gene. The CDR3 protein is CASSLDRRETQYF. CDR3 DNA: TGTGCCAGCAGCTTAGACAGGCGAGAGACCCAGTACTTC.

The chain uses TRBV6-1 and TRBJ1-2; D possibly corresponds to TRBD1 (5 bases). This CDR3 is built from 13 residues. V was shortened by 0 bases and J by 7 bases, with 9 bases between the two germline ends. Germline assignment: CDR1 MNHNS and CDR2 SASEGT. The chain's CDR3 is CASSEARGTGYTF. The CDR3 nucleotides read TGTGCCAGCAGTGAAGCAAGGGGCACTGGCTACACCTTC.

The V call is TRBV19, the J call TRBJ2-2; no reliable D call. This CDR3 comprises 10 residues. Germline V CDR1 and CDR2: LNHDA, SQIVND (reference sequence). V was clipped by 7 bases and J by 6 bases, with 3 bases between them. The CDR3 loop is CASKAGELFF. The DNA of the CDR3 is TGTGCCAGTAAAGCCGGGGAGCTGTTTTTT.

The chain is built from TRBV6-1 and TRBJ2-3; weak D call: TRBD1 (6 bases). V lost 6 bases to trimming and J lost 1 base, with 11 bases between them. CDR1 is MNHNS and CDR2 is SASEGT in the germline V gene. The CDR3 loop spans 14 amino acids. CDR3 DNA sequence: TGTGCCAGCAGAGTCGCAGGGGGCACAGATACGCAGTATTTT. Amino acid sequence: CASRVAGGTDTQYF.

This sequence joins TRBV7-2 and TRBJ2-3; D is unclear. CDR1 and CDR2 from the germline V gene are SGHTA and FQGNSA. V was trimmed by 1 base and J by 0 bases, leaving 14 bases between them. The CDR3 sequence is 17 residues long. The DNA of the CDR3 is TGTGCCAGCAGCTTAGAAGGCGTCGCTTCTAGCACAGATACGCAGTATTTT. It codes for CASSLEGVASSTDTQYF.

This rearrangement joins TRBV28 to TRBJ2-7, with unresolved D. This CDR3 comprises 15 residues. The germline V and J ends were trimmed by 8 bases and 4 bases, with 21 bases remaining between them. Germline V lookup: CDR1 MDHEN, CDR2 SYDVKM. The CDR3 bases are TGTGCCAGCGGCAGCCGGGCTACTCCAATTTACGAGCAGTACTTC. As protein: CASGSRATPIYEQYF.

This chain uses TRBV10-3 with TRBJ1-2, with D possibly being TRBD1 (6 bases). V was pared by 4 bases and J by 4 bases, with 16 bases between. Germline CDR1 and CDR2: ENHRY and SYGVKD. The CDR3 spans 15 residues. The chain's CDR3 is CAISATVDSIYGYTF. CDR3 DNA: TGTGCCATCAGTGCGACGGTGGACAGTATCTATGGCTACACCTTC.

The V call is TRBV7-9, the J call TRBJ2-7; 7 positions agree with TRBD1. The V segment lost 1 base and the J segment 6 bases; nucleotides outside the gene matches: 3. The CDR3 sequence is 13 residues long. Germline assignment: CDR1 SEHNR and CDR2 FQNEAQ (reference sequence). The CDR3 loop reads CASSLETGVEQYF. In nucleotides, the CDR3 is TGTGCCAGCAGCTTAGAAACAGGGGTCGAGCAGTACTTC.

V usage is TRBV9 and J usage is TRBJ2-1; no definite D call. Germline-derived CDR1 and CDR2 are SGDLS and YYNGEE. Trimming removed 0 bases from V and 8 bases from J, with 18 bases in between. The CDR3 runs to 16 residues. This chain's CDR3 is CASSVVGAEVRDEQFF. DNA of the CDR3: TGTGCCAGCAGCGTAGTAGGCGCCGAAGTACGCGATGAGCAGTTCTTC.

This chain joins TRBV18 and TRBJ2-2; TRBD1 agrees at 9 bases. The V segment lost 0 bases and the J segment 7 bases; nucleotides outside the gene matches: 3. This CDR3 region has 15 residues. CDR1 is KGHSH and CDR2 is LQKENI in the germline V gene. As DNA, the CDR3 is TGTGCCAGCTCACCACCGGGGACAGGGAACGGGGAGCTGTTTTTT. Residues: CASSPPGTGNGELFF.

The gene calls are TRBV6-5 and TRBJ1-2, with D possibly being TRBD1 (5 bases). The germline V gene has CDR1 MNHEY and CDR2 SVGAGI. V was clipped by 7 bases and J by 4 bases, with 16 bases between them. The CDR3 has 14 residues. The CDR3 sequence: CASILSRASYGYTF. The DNA of the CDR3 is TGTGCCAGCATCCTCAGCAGGGCGAGCTATGGCTACACCTTC.

The chain recombines TRBV15 with TRBJ2-1; possibly TRBD1 for D (7 bases). CDR3 length equals 19 residues. With 0 bases removed from V and 3 bases from J, the gap between germline ends came to 21 bases. Germline V lookup: CDR1 LNHNV, CDR2 YYDKDF (reference sequence). Here the CDR3 DNA reads TGTGCCACCAGCAGAGATTTTGGTCAGGGGGGCTTTGGCTACAATGAGCAGTTCTTC. As protein: CATSRDFGQGGFGYNEQFF.